The T cell receptor beta chain described here comes from a study of identical twins. Points from the study as a whole: The analysis was cross-sectional rather than longitudinal within donors. Modelling approaches yielded underestimates of out-of-frame TCR alpha sharing between monozygotic twins. Fewer insertions marked abundant cord blood beta clonotypes; young adult naive trended weakly, memory not at all.

J was trimmed by 0 bases and V by 4 bases; bases with no gene match: 3. CDR3 length: 14 amino acids. Germline CDR1 and CDR2: SGHRS and YFSETQ. TCRdb re-derived calls from the 5' RACE reads in MiXCR, one entry per CDR3 protein. The sample includes fewer than 250,000 distinct CDR3 sequences, 9.4% of them seen just once. This clonotype was detected ten times or more. Its target is not known. Every sampled donor was Caucasian and healthy. Material for sequencing was memory (CD45RO+) T cells sorted from blood. The TCR sequence derives from a woman in her late teens or twenties in good health. The chain is built from TRBV5-1 and TRBJ2-7; TRBD2 matches at 8 bases. Here the CDR3 DNA reads TGCGCCAGCAGCACGGGAGGGCCCTCCTACGAGCAGTACTTC. Its translation: CASSTGGPSYEQYF.